Given below is one T cell receptor (beta chain) in context. Its target is not known. Investigators isolated RNA and reverse transcribed it into cDNA to act as the sequencing template. Assay: immunoSEQ multiplex PCR; the TCRdb copy retains only in-frame clones and omits some. This table has under 200,000 clones, approximately 57% appearing once. The record originates from a study of CD8+ T cells in alopecia areata. The wider study: Treatment with tofacitinib (6 to 18 months) was followed by 6 months off drug.

CDR1 and CDR2 from the germline V gene are SGHTA and FQGNSA. The V end was cut by 1 base, the J end by 7 bases, with 11 bases between. This CDR3 has 15 amino acids. Described treatment: oral pan-JAK inhibitor, 5-10 mg twice daily. Whole-study results and caveats: Across lesional scalp, and particularly alopecia totalis/universalis, clonality surpassed that of normal scalp. Scalp samples also yield sequences of resident alphabeta T cells from normal skin. Patients displayed less clarity in TCR sharing than mice, a finding possibly related to HLA.

The chain couples TRBV7-2 to TRBJ1-6; D ambiguous. This clonotype was sampled from a human donor with alopecia areata. The material was CD4+ T cells sorted from blood, obtained at week 24, from a patient treated with tofacitinib. In nucleotides, the CDR3 is TGTGCCAGCAGCTTAGAGGGAGGAGCAAATTCACCCCTCCACTTT. This encodes CASSLEGGANSPLHF.